The subject of this entry is one TCR beta chain. Its specificity is unknown. TCRdb keeps only in-frame clones here, not all; method: immunoSEQ multiplex PCR. The sample lists under 200,000 clones, roughly 94% occurring once. The data are from a study of T cell responses to AZD1222 COVID-19 vaccine. Findings and caveats of the study: Reports indicate that nearly half of spike-specific TCRs are directed at unmutated variant regions. Along spike, vaccine-associated CD4 TCRs were found throughout, with dominance at 160-218 and 743-854. The breadth and depth of Spike-specific TCRs increased once two AZD1222 doses had been given. The sample set comprised mostly white British donors with more females, and clonal diversity was possibly underestimated.

The TCR sequence derives from an adult who received the AZD1222 COVID-19 vaccine. The sample in question was peripheral blood, obtained 28 days after the second AZD1222 dose.

In DNA, the CDR3 is TGTGCCATCACCGATGGACTAGCCCACGAGCAGTACTTC. Its translation: CAITDGLAHEQYF. The chain has TRBV10-3 and TRBJ2-7, with 8 bases identical to TRBD2. The junction had 7 bases not matched to a gene; V was cut back by 7 bases and J by 5 bases. Germline assignment: CDR1 ENHRY and CDR2 SYGVKD. This CDR3 region has 13 residues.